This T cell receptor beta chain was captured in a study of blood T cell repertoires in COVID-19. Study information: The samples span acute and convalescent COVID-19 from the United States, Italy and Spain. In each case, the material was cDNA or gDNA derived from T cells, B-cell-depleted T cells, or PBMCs.

Original data processing: Nucleated cell number was recorded as an estimate derived from reference gene primer amplification. Assay used: immunoSEQ multiplex PCR; TCRdb lists only in-frame clones, some missing. V and J calls and clone size are those listed in that table; D and trimming were worked out from the DNA. The sample consists of about 33,000 clones, around nine tenths of them appearing once. Material for sequencing was peripheral blood. The clonotype was recovered from a human donor in a cohort sampled during active COVID-19.

CDR3 amino acids: CSVEGGLAGFTDTQYF. The DNA of the CDR3 is TGCAGCGTTGAAGGGGGGCTAGCGGGATTCACAGATACGCAGTATTTT. V gene TRBV29-1 combines with J gene TRBJ2-3; 9 bases are a match to TRBD2. Germline CDR1 and CDR2: SQVTM and ANQGSEA. With 1 base clipped from V and 2 bases from J, the junction kept 7 bases outside the gene matches. The CDR3 spans 16 residues.